The 6 T cell receptor beta chains listed next were all sequenced from one sample in a study of human T cells and chemical hapten exposure. As to time point: patch test 3, about 24 weeks after DPC sensitization. Treatment here: therapeutic diphenylcyclopropenone sensitization with weekly scalp DPC. It was unfractionated whole blood from which total RNA was extracted. MiXCR, applied by TCRdb to the RACE reads, yields one record per CDR3 protein. The table shows 35,000 to 45,000 distinct CDR3 sequences, with over 9.5% occurring only once. The sample here was whole blood, taken in connection with sensitization to the hapten diphenylcyclopropenone (DPC). These receptors were collected from a woman aged 40 to 55 with alopecia areata. Some clones in this sample may be carry-over from other donors' samples.

This clonotype has ten or more counts. This chain's CDR3 is CASSSKREGRSGELFF. The CDR3 region has the DNA TGTGCCAGCAGCTCAAAGCGGGAGGGCCGGAGCGGGGAGCTGTTTTTT. The chain links TRBV7-8 to TRBJ2-2, with TRBD2 matching over 10 bases. Germline-derived CDR1 and CDR2 are SGHVS and FQNEAQ. Germline trimming cut 4 bases from V and 7 bases from J; bases unmatched to any gene: 9. This CDR3 contains 16 residues.

A few counts support this clonotype. Here the CDR3 reads CASTAVLAGNEQFF. The CDR3 DNA reads as TGTGCCAGCACCGCCGTGCTAGCTGGGAATGAGCAGTTCTTC. This rearrangement joins TRBV2 to TRBJ2-1; TRBD2 might be the D (5 bases). Trimming shortened V by 7 bases and J by 7 bases, and 17 bases separated the two germline ends. This CDR3 has 14 amino acids. Germline V gene sequence: CDR1 SNHLY, CDR2 FYNNEI.

This clonotype was seen at least ten times. The chain joins TRBV2 to TRBJ2-7; no firm D call. V was trimmed by 2 bases and J by 6 bases, leaving 14 bases between them. The CDR3 runs to 14 residues. Per the germline V gene, CDR1 is SNHLY and CDR2 is FYNNEI. CDR3 bases: TGTGCCAGCAGTGAATCGGGCGCGTTCGGCGAGCAGTACTTC. Amino acids: CASSESGAFGEQYF.

J is TRBJ2-3 and V is TRBV6-2 or TRBV6-3; D is undetermined. Trimming cost V 5 bases and J 0 bases, with 12 bases left between them. The germline V gene encodes CDR1 MNHEY and CDR2 SVGEGT. The CDR3 has 15 amino acids. The CDR3 protein is CASSPGRASTDTQYF. The CDR3 nucleotides are TGTGCCAGCAGTCCCGGACGGGCCAGCACAGATACGCAGTATTTT.

This clonotype was seen repeatedly, ten times or more. The CDR3: CSVGVQGLGGYTF. CDR3 DNA sequence: TGCAGCGTTGGTGTGCAGGGGCTAGGTGGCTACACCTTC. The chain joins TRBV29-1 to TRBJ1-2; tentative D call: TRBD1 (6 bases). The germline gives CDR1 SQVTM, CDR2 ANQGSEA. Trimming removed 4 bases at V and 7 bases at J, with 16 bases between. The CDR3 has 13 residues.

This clonotype has at least ten counts. This chain links TRBV6-2 or TRBV6-3 with TRBJ2-6; tentatively, D is TRBD1 or TRBD2 (7 bases each). Germline CDR1 and CDR2: MNHEY and SVGEGT. V was clipped by 5 bases and J by 2 bases, with 13 bases between them. The CDR3 length is 16 residues. The CDR3 protein is CASSQTGRAGANVLTF. CDR3 DNA: TGTGCCAGCAGTCAGACAGGGAGGGCTGGGGCCAACGTCCTGACTTTC.